This TCR beta chain is from a study of blood T cells in healthy people across ages. Study findings and constraints: Total diversity from one million sequenced T cells was likely underestimated. Versus aged donors, long-lived donors had higher diversity and more naive CD4+ cells.

With a J-beta primer mix and a sample-barcoded 5' primer, a second PCR ran about 7 to 11 cycles. In TCRdb, the 5' RACE reads were re-called with MiXCR into one record per CDR3 protein. The sample holds 1.5 million or so distinct CDR3 sequences; roughly 43% are singletons and the top ten take approximately 4.1%. Germline V lookup: CDR1 SGHTA, CDR2 FQGNSA. The ends were cut back, 1 base at V and 2 bases at J, with 12 bases in the middle. The CDR3 is 16 amino acids. A note on this clonotype: What it recognizes is unknown.

Each donor's blood draw was approximately 10 milliliters of peripheral blood. The rearrangement joins TRBV7-2 to TRBJ1-5; D remains ambiguous. This TCR came from a woman in her late teens or twenties in good health. Specimen: blood. This CDR3 reads CASSLGRASGNQPQHF. The CDR3 DNA is TGTGCCAGCAGCTTAGGTCGAGCCAGCGGCAATCAGCCCCAGCATTTT.